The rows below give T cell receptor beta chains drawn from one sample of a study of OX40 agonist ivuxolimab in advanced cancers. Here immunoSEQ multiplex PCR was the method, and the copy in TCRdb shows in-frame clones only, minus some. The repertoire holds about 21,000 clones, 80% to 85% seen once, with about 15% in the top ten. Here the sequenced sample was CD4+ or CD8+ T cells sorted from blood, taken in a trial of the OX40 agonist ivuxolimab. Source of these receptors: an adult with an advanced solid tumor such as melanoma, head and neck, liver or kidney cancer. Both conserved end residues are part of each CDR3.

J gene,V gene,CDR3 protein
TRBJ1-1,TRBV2,CASSGLDRRTEAFF
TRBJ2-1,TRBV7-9,CASSLLNEQFF
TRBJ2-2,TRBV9,CASSRRSPGELFF
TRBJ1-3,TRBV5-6,CASSFLDRGLRGNTIYF
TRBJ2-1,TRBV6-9,CASNDGGWQFF
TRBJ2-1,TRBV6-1,CASSVRLDEQFF
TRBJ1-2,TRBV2,CASSGRQSYGYTF
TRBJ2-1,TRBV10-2,CASSESAGNNEQFF
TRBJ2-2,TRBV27,CASSTGPNTGELFF
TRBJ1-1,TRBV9,CASSLEGELDEAFF
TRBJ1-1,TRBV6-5,CASSFGQGHTEAFF
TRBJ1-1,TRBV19,CASRVGGPNTEAFF
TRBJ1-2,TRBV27,CASSLQGGNYGYTF
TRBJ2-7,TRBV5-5,CASREGRGGAYEQYF